This T cell receptor (beta chain) was sequenced in a study of cytomegalovirus exposure and HLA in healthy donors. Losses at the gene ends were 4 bases for V and 5 bases for J; bases not matched to a gene: 10. The CDR3 is made up of 17 amino acids. Germline loops: CDR1 SGHKS, CDR2 YYEKEE (reference sequence). This clone was observed once. It was with 60 Vbeta and 13 Jbeta primers that the PCR ran. The method was immunoSEQ multiplex PCR; TCRdb's version includes in-frame clones alone and lacks a portion of them. The sample carries approximately 190,000 clones, about four fifths recorded once. When sampled, the donors appeared nominally healthy, though they likely had unrecorded immune exposures.

The rearrangement joins TRBV5-5 to TRBJ2-5, with 14 bases matching TRBD2. Sequencing was done on a sample of PBMCs. The TCR originated in a man aged 40-49 years in good health and CMV-seropositive. The CDR3 is CASSRSGTSGREETQYF. For the CDR3, the DNA is TGTGCCAGCAGCCGCTCCGGGACTAGCGGGAGAGAGGAGACCCAGTACTTC.